What follows are 20 T cell receptor beta chains derived from one specimen sequenced in a study of molecular identifiers for immune sequencing clone quantification (dated by TCRdb to the late 2010s). Preparation of the library involved PCR. Sequencer: Illumina HiSeq 4000. TCRdb reprocessing: public reads trimmed at Q25 with fastp, clones called with MiXCR, in-frame beta chains kept. Rows matching on CDR3 protein sequence are summarized as one entry with the most common DNA and genes. This sample lists 600,000 to 650,000 distinct CDR3 sequences; just under 20% were detected once. The ten largest clones add up to roughly 0.9% of the sample. The sample was naive CD8+ T cells from blood, with Jurkat cell RNA spiked in. This specimen's cell subset or site label, per the study, means: FACS-sorted CD8+CD4-CCR7+CD45RA+ naive T cells. These receptors originate from a human donor in good health. Some libraries in this study had Jurkat cell RNA spiked in.

This clonotype was seen repeatedly, ten times or more. The chain is built from TRBV27 and TRBJ2-7, with 9 bases that match TRBD1. Germline CDR1 is MNHEY and CDR2 is SMNVEV (reference sequence). The CDR3 has 13 amino acids. The ends lost 5 bases at V and 7 bases at J; junction bases unmatched: 6. The CDR3 spells CASSPQGAWEQYF. CDR3 DNA: TGTGCCAGCAGTCCACAGGGGGCGTGGGAGCAGTACTTC.

This clonotype was seen at least ten times. The chain combines TRBV11-2 with TRBJ2-1, with TRBD1 matching over 7 bases. After removal of 3 bases from V and 4 bases from J, the junction contained 9 bases not matched to a gene. The CDR3 extends over 16 amino acids. CDR1 and CDR2 from the germline V gene are SGHAT and FQNNGV. CDR3 bases: TGTGCCAGCAGCTTTGAGGGACAGAACCTTTACAATGAGCAGTTCTTC. Translation: CASSFEGQNLYNEQFF.

There are many counts of this clonotype. V gene TRBV6-5 combines with J gene TRBJ2-5; 8 nucleotides align to TRBD1. The CDR3 is made up of 15 amino acids. Losses at the gene ends were 5 bases for V and 5 bases for J; bases not matched to a gene: 10. Germline V gives CDR1 MNHEY, CDR2 SVGAGI. This CDR3 reads CASSNDRGELETQYF. As DNA, the CDR3 is TGTGCCAGCAGTAACGACAGGGGCGAATTGGAGACCCAGTACTTC.

This clonotype came up many times. This sequence joins TRBV5-4 and TRBJ2-7; TRBD1 matches at 8 bases. CDR3 length equals 14 residues. Germline CDR1 reads SGHNT; CDR2 reads YYREEE (reference sequence). Trimming cost V 0 bases and J 4 bases; bases outside gene matches: 3. The CDR3 DNA is TGTGCCAGCAGCTTGGAGACAGGGGTGTACGAGCAGTACTTC. This codes for CASSLETGVYEQYF. The variable domain in full, with the rest retrieved from reference TRBV5-4 and TRBJ2-7, is ETGVTQSPTHLIKTRGQQVTLRCSSQSGHNTVSWYQQALGQGPQFIFQYYREEENGRGNFPPRFSGLQFPNYSSELNVNALELDDSALYLCASSLETGVYEQYFGPGTRLTVT.

This clonotype has at least ten counts. The J gene is TRBJ2-5, the V gene TRBV11-2; unclear D gene. V shed 3 bases and J shed 2 bases, with 16 bases lying between them. Germline V gene sequence: CDR1 SGHAT, CDR2 FQNNGV. The CDR3 spans 16 residues. CDR3 protein: CASSFLTRRLQETQYF. The CDR3, as DNA: TGTGCCAGCAGCTTCCTGACCAGAAGACTTCAAGAGACCCAGTACTTC.

The V call is TRBV14, the J call TRBJ2-1; 9 bases fit TRBD1. Germline V gene lookup returns CDR1 SGHDN and CDR2 FVKESK. Losses at the gene ends were 7 bases for V and 1 base for J; bases not matched to a gene: 5. The CDR3 loop spans 15 amino acids. In nucleotides, the CDR3 is TGTGCCAGCACCATAGGGACAGGGTCCTACAATGAGCAGTTCTTC. It specifies CASTIGTGSYNEQFF.

The table lists this clonotype with many counts. This chain joins TRBV7-2 and TRBJ2-7, with 13 positions matching TRBD2. The germline V gene encodes CDR1 SGHTA and CDR2 FQGNSA. V trimming: 5 bases; J trimming: 0 bases; junction bases outside the gene matches: 10. The CDR3 totals 18 residues. CDR3 in DNA: TGTGCCAGCAGCCCAGGACTAGCGGGGGCCGCCGTCTCCTACGAGCAGTACTTC. This gives the protein CASSPGLAGAAVSYEQYF.

The sample holds many counts of this clonotype. CDR3 loop: CASSSGGGSNQPQHF. DNA of the CDR3: TGTGCCAGCAGCTCTGGGGGGGGCAGCAATCAGCCCCAGCATTTT. The J gene is TRBJ1-5, the V gene TRBV28; D may be TRBD1 (6 bases). Germline CDR1 MDHEN, CDR2 SYDVKM. The V gene lost 6 bases and the J gene lost 1 base, with 13 bases spanning the gap. This CDR3 region has 15 residues.

This chain links TRBV30 with TRBJ1-6; 8 positions match TRBD1. Germline assignment: CDR1 GTSNPN and CDR2 SVGIG (reference sequence). Losses at the gene ends were 7 bases for V and 10 bases for J; bases not matched to a gene: 18. The CDR3 is 16 amino acids. DNA for the CDR3: TGTGCCTTGAACCCGTTAGGACAGGGAGGGCGATCACCCCTCCACTTT. Its protein product is CALNPLGQGGRSPLHF.

V gene TRBV14 combines with J gene TRBJ2-2; no reliable D call. Per germline, CDR1 SGHDN and CDR2 FVKESK. The V and J ends lost 8 bases and 6 bases respectively, with 10 bases between them. The CDR3 runs to 12 residues. The CDR3 loop reads CASGDLSGELFF. Here the CDR3 DNA reads TGTGCCAGCGGCGACTTATCCGGGGAGCTGTTTTTT.

The chain is built from TRBV30 and TRBJ1-3, with D maybe TRBD1 (5 bases). The CDR3 has 13 amino acids. CDR1 is GTSNPN, CDR2 SVGIG, per germline (reference sequence). The V gene lost 5 bases and the J gene lost 1 base, with 9 bases spanning the gap. The CDR3 sequence: CAWEGSSGNTIYF. For the CDR3, the DNA is TGTGCCTGGGAGGGGTCATCTGGAAACACCATATATTTT.

The chain combines TRBV20-1 with TRBJ2-7, with 9 nucleotides matching TRBD2. V shed 0 bases and J 5 bases; nucleotides not matched to a gene: 11. The CDR3 totals 16 residues. Germline assignment: CDR1 DFQATT and CDR2 SNEGSKA (reference sequence). The CDR3 coding sequence is TGCAGTGCTAGAGATGCGGGAGGGCCGAGATCGGACGAGCAGTACTTC. Its protein is CSARDAGGPRSDEQYF.

Worth noting for this clonotype: An end of the junction differs from the germline gene, which may be a read error. V is TRBV25-1 and J is TRBJ2-2; a possible D gene is TRBD2 (5 bases). Per germline, CDR1 MGHDK and CDR2 SYGVNS. The CDR3 is made up of 14 amino acids. CDR3 sequence (DNA): TGTGCCAGCACCCCCCCAACGACCACCGGGGTGCTGTTTTTT. Its protein product is CASTPPTTTGVLFF.

This clonotype came up a few times. Being one base from a much bigger clone, this may be a read error. This chain joins TRBV6-5 and TRBJ2-7; D unresolved. The germline gives CDR1 MNHEY, CDR2 SVGAGI. The CDR3 spans 16 residues. CDR3 nucleotides: TGTGCCAGCAGTTACTCGAAGGGTCGCATCGCCTACGGGCAGTACTTC. Amino acids: CASSYSKGRIAYGQYF.

About this clonotype: One junction end does not reproduce the germline sequence, and a read error may be involved. The J gene is TRBJ2-2, the V gene TRBV7-7; TRBD2 matches at 7 bases. The CDR3 is 13 residues long. Germline V gene lookup returns CDR1 SSHAT and CDR2 FNYEAQ (reference sequence). CDR3 bases: TGTGCCAGCAGCCCCGGGGGGACCGGGGGGCTGTTTTTT. Protein sequence: CASSPGGTGGLFF.

This clonotype was seen at least ten times. For the CDR3, the DNA is TGTGCCAGCAGCCCGTTAGCGGGAGTCGATGCCTACGAGCAGTACTTC. Translating it yields CASSPLAGVDAYEQYF. The chain has TRBV7-2 and TRBJ2-7; 9 bases agree with TRBD2. Germline V lookup: CDR1 SGHTA, CDR2 FQGNSA. This CDR3 has 16 residues. Trimming cost V 5 bases and J 2 bases; bases outside gene matches: 10.

With regard to this clonotype: A much larger clone differs from this one at a single base, so this may be a read error. The chain carries TRBV4-2 and TRBJ2-7; 10 bases align to TRBD1. This CDR3 contains 16 residues. CDR1 and CDR2 from the germline V gene are LGHNA and YNFKEQ. CDR3 in amino acids: CAGSQGEGTGAYEQYF. CDR3 nucleotides: TGTGCCGGCAGCCAAGGGGAGGGGACAGGGGCCTACGAGCAGTACTTC.

In its sample, this clonotype was seen many times. This sequence joins TRBV20-1 and TRBJ2-3; 7 bases line up with TRBD2. The germline CDR1 and CDR2 sequences are DFQATT and SNEGSKA (reference sequence). Trimming took 4 bases from V and 6 from J; bases not matched to a gene: 16. The CDR3 runs 16 residues. CDR3 amino acids: CSAKHRTRGSWDTQYF. The CDR3 DNA follows: TGCAGTGCTAAGCACCGGACACGCGGGAGTTGGGATACGCAGTATTTT.

About this clonotype: Since a much larger clone is just one base distant, this may be a read error. The chain joins TRBV7-8 to TRBJ2-7; D not resolved. Germline CDR1 SGHVS, CDR2 FQNEAQ. V was shortened by 5 bases and J by 2 bases, with 16 bases between the two germline ends. This CDR3 contains 15 residues. The CDR3 DNA reads TGTGCCAGCAGCGACGATAAGACCGCGACCTACGAGCAGTACTTC. Translating gives CASSDDKTATYEQYF. Full variable domain (missing parts from reference TRBV7-8 and TRBJ2-7): GAGVSQSPRYKVAKRGQDVALRCDPISGHVSLFWYQQALGQGPEFLTYFQNEAQLDKSGLPSDRFFAERPEGSVSTLKIQRTQQEDSAVYLCASSDDKTATYEQYFGPGTRLTVT.

This clonotype has a count of ten or more. The V and J genes are TRBV13 and TRBJ2-3; D is undetermined. Germline CDR1 and CDR2: PRHDT and FYEKMQ (reference sequence). The CDR3 extends over 15 amino acids. V shed 5 bases and J shed 2 bases, with 14 bases lying between them. CDR3 loop: CASSQTRANTDTQYF. Written as DNA, the CDR3 is TGTGCCAGCAGCCAAACCCGGGCCAACACAGATACGCAGTATTTT.